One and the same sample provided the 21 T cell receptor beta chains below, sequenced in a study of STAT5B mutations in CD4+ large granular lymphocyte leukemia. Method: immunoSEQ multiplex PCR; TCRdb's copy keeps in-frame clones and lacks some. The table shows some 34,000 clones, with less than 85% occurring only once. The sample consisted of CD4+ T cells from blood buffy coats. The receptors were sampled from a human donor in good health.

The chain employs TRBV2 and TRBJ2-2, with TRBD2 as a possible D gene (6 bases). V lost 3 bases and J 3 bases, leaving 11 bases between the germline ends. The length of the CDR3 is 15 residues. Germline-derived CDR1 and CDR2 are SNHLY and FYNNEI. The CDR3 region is CASSDSPSDTGELFF. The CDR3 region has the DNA TGTGCCAGCAGTGATAGCCCTAGCGACACCGGGGAGCTGTTTTTT.

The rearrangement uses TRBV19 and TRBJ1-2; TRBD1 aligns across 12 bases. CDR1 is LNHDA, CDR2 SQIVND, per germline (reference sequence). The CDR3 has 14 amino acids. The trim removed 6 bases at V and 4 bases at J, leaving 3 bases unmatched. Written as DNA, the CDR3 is TGTGCCAGTAGCGGGACAGGGGGCTTCTATGGCTACACCTTC. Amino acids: CASSGTGGFYGYTF. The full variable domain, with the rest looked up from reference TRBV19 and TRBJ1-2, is DGGITQSPKYLFRKEGQNVTLSCEQNLNHDAMYWYRQDPGQGLRLIYYSQIVNDFQKGDIAEGYSVSREKKESFPLTVTSAQKNPTAFYLCASSGTGGFYGYTFGSGTRLTVV.

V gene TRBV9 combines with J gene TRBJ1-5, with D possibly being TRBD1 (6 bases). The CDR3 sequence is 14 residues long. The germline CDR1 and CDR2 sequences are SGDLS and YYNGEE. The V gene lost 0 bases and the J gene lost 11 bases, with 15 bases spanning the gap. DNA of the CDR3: TGTGCCAGCAGCGTAGCGAGACAGGTTAAATCCCAGCATTTT. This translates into CASSVARQVKSQHF.

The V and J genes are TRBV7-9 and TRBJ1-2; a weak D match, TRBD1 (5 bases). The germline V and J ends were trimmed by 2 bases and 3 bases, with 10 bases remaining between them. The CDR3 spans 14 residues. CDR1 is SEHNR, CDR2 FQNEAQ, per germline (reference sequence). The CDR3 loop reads CASSLRGLDYGYTF. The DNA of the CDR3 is TGTGCCAGCAGCTTAAGGGGACTAGACTATGGCTACACCTTC.

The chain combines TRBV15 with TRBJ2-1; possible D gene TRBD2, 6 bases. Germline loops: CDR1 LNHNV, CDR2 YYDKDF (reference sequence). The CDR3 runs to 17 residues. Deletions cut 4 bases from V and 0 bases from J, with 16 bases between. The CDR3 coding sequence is TGTGCCACCAGCACCGATCGGGTAGCGGACTCCTACAATGAGCAGTTCTTC. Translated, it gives CATSTDRVADSYNEQFF.

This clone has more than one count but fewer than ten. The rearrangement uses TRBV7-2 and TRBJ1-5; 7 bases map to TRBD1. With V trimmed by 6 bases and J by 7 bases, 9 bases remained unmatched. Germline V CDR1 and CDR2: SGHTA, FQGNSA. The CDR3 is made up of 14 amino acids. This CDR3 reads CASSPTGFNQPQHF. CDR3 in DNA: TGTGCCAGCAGTCCGACAGGGTTCAACCAGCCCCAGCATTTT.

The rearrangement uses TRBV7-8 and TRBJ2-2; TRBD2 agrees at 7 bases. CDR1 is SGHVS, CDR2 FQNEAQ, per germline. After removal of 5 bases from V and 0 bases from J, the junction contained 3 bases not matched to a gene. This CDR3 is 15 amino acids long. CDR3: CASSPGLANTGELFF. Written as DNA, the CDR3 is TGTGCCAGCAGCCCCGGACTAGCGAACACCGGGGAGCTGTTTTTT.

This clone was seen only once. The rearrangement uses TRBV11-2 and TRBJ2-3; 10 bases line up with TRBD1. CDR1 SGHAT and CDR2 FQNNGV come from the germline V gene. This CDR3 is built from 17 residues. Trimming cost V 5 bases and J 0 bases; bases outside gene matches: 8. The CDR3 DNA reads TGTGCCAGCAGCCGTATGGGGACAGGGGTTAGCACAGATACGCAGTATTTT. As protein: CASSRMGTGVSTDTQYF.

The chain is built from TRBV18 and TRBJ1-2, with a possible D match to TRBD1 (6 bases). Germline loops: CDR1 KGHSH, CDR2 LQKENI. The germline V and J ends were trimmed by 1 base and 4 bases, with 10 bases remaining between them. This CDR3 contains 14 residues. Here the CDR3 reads CASSPRGGGYGYTF. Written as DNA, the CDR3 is TGTGCCAGCTCACCACGAGGGGGAGGCTATGGCTACACCTTC.

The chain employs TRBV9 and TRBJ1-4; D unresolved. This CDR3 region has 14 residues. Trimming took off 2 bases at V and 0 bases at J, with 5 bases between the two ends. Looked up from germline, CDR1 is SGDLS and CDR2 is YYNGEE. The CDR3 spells CASSVSSTNEKLFF. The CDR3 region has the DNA TGTGCCAGCAGCGTGAGCTCAACTAATGAAAAACTGTTTTTT.

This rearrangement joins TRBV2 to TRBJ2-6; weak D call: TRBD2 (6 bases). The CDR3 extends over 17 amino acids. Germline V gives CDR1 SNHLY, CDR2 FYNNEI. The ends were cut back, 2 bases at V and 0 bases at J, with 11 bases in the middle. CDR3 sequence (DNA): TGTGCCAGCAGTGAATTCACTAGCAACTCTGGGGCCAACGTCCTGACTTTC. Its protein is CASSEFTSNSGANVLTF.

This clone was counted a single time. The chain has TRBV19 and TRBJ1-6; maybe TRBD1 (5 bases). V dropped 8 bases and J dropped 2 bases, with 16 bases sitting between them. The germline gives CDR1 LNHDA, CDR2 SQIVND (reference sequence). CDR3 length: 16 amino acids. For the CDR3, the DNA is TGTGCCAGTGGGGCGGGAGAGGGTACCTATAATTCACCCCTCCACTTT. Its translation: CASGAGEGTYNSPLHF.

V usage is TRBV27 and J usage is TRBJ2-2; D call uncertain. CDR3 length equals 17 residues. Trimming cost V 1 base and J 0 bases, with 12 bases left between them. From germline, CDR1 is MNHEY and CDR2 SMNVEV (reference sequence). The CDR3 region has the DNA TGTGCCAGCAGTTTATTAGGGCAACGGGCGAACACCGGGGAGCTGTTTTTT. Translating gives CASSLLGQRANTGELFF.

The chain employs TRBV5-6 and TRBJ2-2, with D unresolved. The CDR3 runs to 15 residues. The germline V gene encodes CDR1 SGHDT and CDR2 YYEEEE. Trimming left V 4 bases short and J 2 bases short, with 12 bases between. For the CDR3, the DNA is TGTGCCAGCAGCCCGTTTCGACTCAACACCGGGGAGCTGTTTTTT. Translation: CASSPFRLNTGELFF.

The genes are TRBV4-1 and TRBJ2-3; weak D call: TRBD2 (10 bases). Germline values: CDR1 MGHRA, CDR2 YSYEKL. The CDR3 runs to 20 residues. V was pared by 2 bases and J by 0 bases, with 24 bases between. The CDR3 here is CASSQKLQGAAGGSTDTQYF. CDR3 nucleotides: TGCGCCAGCAGCCAAAAGTTACAGGGGGCAGCGGGGGGGAGCACAGATACGCAGTATTTT.

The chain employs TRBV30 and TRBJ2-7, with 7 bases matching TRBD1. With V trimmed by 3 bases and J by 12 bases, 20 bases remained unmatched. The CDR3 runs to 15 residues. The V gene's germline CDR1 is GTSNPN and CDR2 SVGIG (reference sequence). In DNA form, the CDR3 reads TGTGCCTGGAGCGATCGACAGGGCAGACTCGCAAGTAGGTACTTC. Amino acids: CAWSDRQGRLASRYF.

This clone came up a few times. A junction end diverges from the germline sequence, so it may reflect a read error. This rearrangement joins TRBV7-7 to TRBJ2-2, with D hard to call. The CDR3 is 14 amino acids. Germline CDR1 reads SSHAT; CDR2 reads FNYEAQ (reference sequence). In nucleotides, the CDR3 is TGTGCTAGCAGGATACCGATGGAGACCGGGGAGCTGTTTTTT. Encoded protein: CASRIPMETGELFF.

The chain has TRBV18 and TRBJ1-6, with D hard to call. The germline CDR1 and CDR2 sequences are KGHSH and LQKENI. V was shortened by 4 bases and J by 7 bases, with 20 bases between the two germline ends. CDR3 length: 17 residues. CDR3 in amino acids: CASSQPGPPAGNSPLHF. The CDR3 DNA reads TGTGCCAGCTCACAACCGGGCCCCCCGGCGGGGAATTCACCCCTCCACTTT. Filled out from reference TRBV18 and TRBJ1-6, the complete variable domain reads NAGVMQNPRHLVRRRGQEARLRCSPMKGHSHVYWYRQLPEEGLKFMVYLQKENIIDESGMPKERFSAEFPKEGPSILRIQQVVRGDSAAYFCASSQPGPPAGNSPLHFGNGTRLTVT.

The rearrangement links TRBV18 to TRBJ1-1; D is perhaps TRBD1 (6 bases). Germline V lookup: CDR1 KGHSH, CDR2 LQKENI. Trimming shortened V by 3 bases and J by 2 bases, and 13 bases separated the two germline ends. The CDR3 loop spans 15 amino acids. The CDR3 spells CASSPGQSFNTEAFF. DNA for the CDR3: TGTGCCAGCTCACCCGGACAGTCGTTTAACACTGAAGCTTTCTTT.

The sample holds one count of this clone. The CDR3 loop is CASSFRGASGNNEQFF. The CDR3 DNA reads as TGTGCCAGCAGCTTTAGGGGGGCTAGCGGAAACAATGAGCAGTTCTTC. V usage is TRBV7-9 and J usage is TRBJ2-1, with D perhaps matching TRBD2 (7 bases). V lost 3 bases and J 5 bases, leaving 17 bases between the germline ends. The germline CDR1 and CDR2 sequences are SEHNR and FQNEAQ (reference sequence). The CDR3 has 16 residues.

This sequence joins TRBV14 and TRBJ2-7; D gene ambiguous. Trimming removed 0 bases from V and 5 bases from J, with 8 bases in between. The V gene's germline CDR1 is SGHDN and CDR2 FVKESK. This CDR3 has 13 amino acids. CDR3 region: CASSQDLGNEQYF. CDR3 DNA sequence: TGTGCCAGCAGCCAAGATTTAGGGAACGAGCAGTACTTC.